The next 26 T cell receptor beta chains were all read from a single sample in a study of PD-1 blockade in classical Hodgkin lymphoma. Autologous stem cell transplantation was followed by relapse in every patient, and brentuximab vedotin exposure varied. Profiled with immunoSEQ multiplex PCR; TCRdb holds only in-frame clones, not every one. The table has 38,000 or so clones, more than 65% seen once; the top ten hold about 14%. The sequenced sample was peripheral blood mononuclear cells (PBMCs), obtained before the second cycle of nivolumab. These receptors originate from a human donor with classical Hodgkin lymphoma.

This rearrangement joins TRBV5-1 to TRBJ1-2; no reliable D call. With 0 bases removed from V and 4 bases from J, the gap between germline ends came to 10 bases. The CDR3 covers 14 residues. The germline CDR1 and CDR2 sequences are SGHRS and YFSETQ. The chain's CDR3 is CASSLEKGIYGYTF. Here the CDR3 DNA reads TGCGCCAGCAGCTTGGAAAAGGGTATCTATGGCTACACCTTC.

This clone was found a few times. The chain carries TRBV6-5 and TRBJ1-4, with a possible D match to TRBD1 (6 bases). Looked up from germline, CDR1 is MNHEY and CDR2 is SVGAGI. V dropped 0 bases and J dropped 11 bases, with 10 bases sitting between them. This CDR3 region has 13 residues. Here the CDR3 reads CASSYSNRDKLFF. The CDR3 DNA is TGTGCCAGCAGTTACTCGAACAGGGATAAACTGTTTTTT.

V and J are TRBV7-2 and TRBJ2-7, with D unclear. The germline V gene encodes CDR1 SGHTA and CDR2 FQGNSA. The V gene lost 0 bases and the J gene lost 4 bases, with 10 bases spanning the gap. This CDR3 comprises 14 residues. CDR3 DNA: TGTGCCAGCAGCTTAGCCCCCGTGGGGTACGAGCAGTACTTC. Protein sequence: CASSLAPVGYEQYF.

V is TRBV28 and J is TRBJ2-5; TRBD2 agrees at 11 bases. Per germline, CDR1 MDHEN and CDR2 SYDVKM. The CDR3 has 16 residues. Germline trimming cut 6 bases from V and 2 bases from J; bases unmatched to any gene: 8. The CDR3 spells CASSSPGLAVQETQYF. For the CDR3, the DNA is TGTGCCAGCAGCTCTCCGGGACTAGCGGTACAAGAGACCCAGTACTTC.

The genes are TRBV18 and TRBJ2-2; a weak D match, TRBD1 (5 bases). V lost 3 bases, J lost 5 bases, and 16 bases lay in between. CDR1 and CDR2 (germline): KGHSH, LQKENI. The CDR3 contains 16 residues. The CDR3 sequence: CASSPQQVPATGELFF. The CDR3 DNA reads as TGTGCCAGCTCACCTCAACAGGTCCCCGCGACCGGGGAGCTGTTTTTT.

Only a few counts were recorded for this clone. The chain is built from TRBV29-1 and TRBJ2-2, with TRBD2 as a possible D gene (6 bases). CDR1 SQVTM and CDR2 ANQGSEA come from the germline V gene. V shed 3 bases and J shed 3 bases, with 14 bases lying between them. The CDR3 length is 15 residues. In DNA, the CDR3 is TGCAGCGTTGACGACGGGAGAGGCTACACCGGGGAGCTGTTTTTT. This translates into CSVDDGRGYTGELFF.

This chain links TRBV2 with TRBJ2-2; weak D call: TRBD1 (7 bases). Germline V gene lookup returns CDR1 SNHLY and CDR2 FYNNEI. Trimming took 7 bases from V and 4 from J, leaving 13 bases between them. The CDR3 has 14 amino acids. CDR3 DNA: TGTGCCAGCAAAAATCAGGGGGGCACCGGGGAGCTGTTTTTT. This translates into CASKNQGGTGELFF.

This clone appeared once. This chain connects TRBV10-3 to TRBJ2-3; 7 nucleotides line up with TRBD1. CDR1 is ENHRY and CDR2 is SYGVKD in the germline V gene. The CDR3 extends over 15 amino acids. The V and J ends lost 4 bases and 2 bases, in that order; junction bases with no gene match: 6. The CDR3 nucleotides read TGTGCCATCAGTGGACGACAGGGCTCCACAGATACGCAGTATTTT. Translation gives CAISGRQGSTDTQYF.

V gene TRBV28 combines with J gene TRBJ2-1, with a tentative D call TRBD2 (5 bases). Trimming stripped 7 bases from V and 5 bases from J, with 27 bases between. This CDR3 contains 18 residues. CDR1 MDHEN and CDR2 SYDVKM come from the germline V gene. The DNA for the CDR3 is TGTGCCAGCATTACGGGCTCCGGTCTAGCCCAGATCCACAATGAGCAGTTCTTC. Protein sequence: CASITGSGLAQIHNEQFF.

CDR3 in DNA: TGTGCCAGCAGTTACGGCAGGGGGTATAATTCACCCCTCCACTTT. This codes for CASSYGRGYNSPLHF. The V call is TRBV6-6, the J call TRBJ1-6; 7 positions match TRBD1. The CDR3 length is 15 residues. Per the germline V gene, CDR1 is MNHNY and CDR2 is SVGAGI (reference sequence). Unmatched junction bases numbered 2, after V lost 2 bases and J lost 4 bases.

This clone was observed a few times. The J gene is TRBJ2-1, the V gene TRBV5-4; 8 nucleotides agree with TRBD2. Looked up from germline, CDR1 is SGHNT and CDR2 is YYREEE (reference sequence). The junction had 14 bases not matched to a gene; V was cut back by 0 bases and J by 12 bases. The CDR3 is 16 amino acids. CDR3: CASSLGWAGGQGRQFF. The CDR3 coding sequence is TGTGCCAGCAGCTTGGGATGGGCGGGAGGCCAAGGTCGGCAGTTCTTC.

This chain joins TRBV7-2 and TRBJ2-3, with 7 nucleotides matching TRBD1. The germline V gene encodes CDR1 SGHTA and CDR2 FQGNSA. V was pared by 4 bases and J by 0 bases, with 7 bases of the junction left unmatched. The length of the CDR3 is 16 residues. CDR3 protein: CASSSNRGPSTDTQYF. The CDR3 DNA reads TGTGCCAGCAGCTCCAACAGGGGACCTAGCACAGATACGCAGTATTTT.

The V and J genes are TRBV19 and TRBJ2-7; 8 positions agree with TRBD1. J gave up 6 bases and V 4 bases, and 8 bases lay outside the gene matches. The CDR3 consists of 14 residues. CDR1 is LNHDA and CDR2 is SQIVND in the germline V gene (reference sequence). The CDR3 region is CASSTPGTGGEQYF. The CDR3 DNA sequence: TGTGCCAGTAGTACCCCGGGGACAGGCGGCGAGCAGTACTTC.

The CDR3 DNA sequence: TGTGCCAGCAGCTTAGGGCGCGGGAGATCACCCTACGAGCAGTACTTC. Its protein is CASSLGRGRSPYEQYF. V and J are TRBV11-1 and TRBJ2-7; 7 bases are a match to TRBD2. V dropped 1 base and J dropped 2; count of bases not matched to a gene: 8. The CDR3 is 16 amino acids. The germline CDR1 and CDR2 sequences are SGHAT and FQDESV (reference sequence).

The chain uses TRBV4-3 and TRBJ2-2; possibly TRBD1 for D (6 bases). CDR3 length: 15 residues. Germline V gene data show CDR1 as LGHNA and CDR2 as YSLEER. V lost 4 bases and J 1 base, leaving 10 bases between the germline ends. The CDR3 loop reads CASSPQGQNTGELFF. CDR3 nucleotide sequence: TGCGCCAGCAGCCCCCAGGGACAGAACACCGGGGAGCTGTTTTTT.

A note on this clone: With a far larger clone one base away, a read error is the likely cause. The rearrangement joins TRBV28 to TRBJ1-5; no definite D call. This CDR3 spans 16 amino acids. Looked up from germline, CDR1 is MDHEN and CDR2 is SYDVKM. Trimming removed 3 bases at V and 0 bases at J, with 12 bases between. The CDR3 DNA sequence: TGTGCCAGCAGTTTGTATCCCGGGAATAGCAATCAGCCCCAGCATTTT. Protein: CASSLYPGNSNQPQHF.

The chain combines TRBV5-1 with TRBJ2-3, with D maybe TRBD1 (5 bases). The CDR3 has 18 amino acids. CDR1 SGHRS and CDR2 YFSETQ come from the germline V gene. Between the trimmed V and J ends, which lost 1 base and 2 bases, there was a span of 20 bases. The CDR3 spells CASSLWGRHRGITDTQYF. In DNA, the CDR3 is TGCGCCAGCAGCTTGTGGGGCCGCCATAGGGGCATCACAGATACGCAGTATTTT.

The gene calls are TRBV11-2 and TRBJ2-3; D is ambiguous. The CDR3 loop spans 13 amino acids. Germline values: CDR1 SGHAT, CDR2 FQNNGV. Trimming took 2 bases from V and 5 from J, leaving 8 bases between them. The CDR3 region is CASSLMLVDTQYF. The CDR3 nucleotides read TGTGCCAGCAGCTTAATGTTAGTAGATACGCAGTATTTT. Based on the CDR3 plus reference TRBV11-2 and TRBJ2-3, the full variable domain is EAGVAQSPRYKIIEKRQSVAFWCNPISGHATLYWYQQILGQGPKLLIQFQNNGVVDDSQLPKDRFSAERLKGVDSTLKIQPAKLEDSAVYLCASSLMLVDTQYFGPGTRLTVL.

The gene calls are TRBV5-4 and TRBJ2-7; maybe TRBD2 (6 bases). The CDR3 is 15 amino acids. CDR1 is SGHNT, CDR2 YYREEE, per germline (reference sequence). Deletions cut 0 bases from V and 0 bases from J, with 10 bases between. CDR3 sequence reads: CASSLAGGSSYEQYF. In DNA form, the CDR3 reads TGTGCCAGCAGCTTGGCCGGGGGATCCTCCTACGAGCAGTACTTC. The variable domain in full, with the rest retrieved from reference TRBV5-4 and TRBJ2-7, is ETGVTQSPTHLIKTRGQQVTLRCSSQSGHNTVSWYQQALGQGPQFIFQYYREEENGRGNFPPRFSGLQFPNYSSELNVNALELDDSALYLCASSLAGGSSYEQYFGPGTRLTVT.

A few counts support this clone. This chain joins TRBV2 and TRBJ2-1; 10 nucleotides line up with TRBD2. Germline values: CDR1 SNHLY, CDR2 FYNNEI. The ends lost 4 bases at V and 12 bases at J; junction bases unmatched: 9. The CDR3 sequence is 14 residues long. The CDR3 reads CASSVLAGLDGQFF. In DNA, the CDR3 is TGTGCCAGCAGTGTACTAGCGGGGTTAGACGGGCAGTTCTTC. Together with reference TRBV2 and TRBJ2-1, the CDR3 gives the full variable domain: EPEVTQTPSHQVTQMGQEVILRCVPISNHLYFYWYRQILGQKVEFLVSFYNNEISEKSEIFDDQFSVERPDGSNFTLKIRSTKLEDSAMYFCASSVLAGLDGQFFGPGTRLTVL.

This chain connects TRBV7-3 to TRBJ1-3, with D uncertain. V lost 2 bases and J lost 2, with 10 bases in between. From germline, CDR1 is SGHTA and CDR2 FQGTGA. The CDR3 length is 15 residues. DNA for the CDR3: TGTGCCAGCAGCTTAGAAGGGCGAGCTGGAAACACCATATATTTT. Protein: CASSLEGRAGNTIYF.

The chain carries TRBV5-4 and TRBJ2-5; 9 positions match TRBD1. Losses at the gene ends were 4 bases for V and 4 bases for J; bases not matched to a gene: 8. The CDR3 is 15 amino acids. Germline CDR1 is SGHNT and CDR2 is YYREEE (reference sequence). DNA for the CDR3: TGTGCCAGCAGCCCCGGACAGGGGAGGTCAGAGACCCAGTACTTC. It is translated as CASSPGQGRSETQYF.

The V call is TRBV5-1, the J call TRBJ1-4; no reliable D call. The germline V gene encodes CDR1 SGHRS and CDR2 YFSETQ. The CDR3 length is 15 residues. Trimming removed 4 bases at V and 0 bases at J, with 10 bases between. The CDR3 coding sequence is TGCGCCAGCAGCCGAACACACACAACTAATGAAAAACTGTTTTTT. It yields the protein CASSRTHTTNEKLFF.

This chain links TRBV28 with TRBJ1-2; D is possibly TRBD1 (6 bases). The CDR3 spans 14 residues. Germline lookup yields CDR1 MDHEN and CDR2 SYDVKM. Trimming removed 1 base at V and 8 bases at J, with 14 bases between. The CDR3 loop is CASSLSGRGLGYTF. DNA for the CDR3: TGTGCCAGCAGTTTATCGGGCAGGGGACTGGGCTACACCTTC.

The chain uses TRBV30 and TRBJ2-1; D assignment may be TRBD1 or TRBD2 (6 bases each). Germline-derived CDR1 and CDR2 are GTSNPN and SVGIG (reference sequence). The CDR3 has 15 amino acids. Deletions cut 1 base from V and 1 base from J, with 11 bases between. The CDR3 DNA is TGTGCCTGGAGTGGCGGGACATCTTCCTACAATGAGCAGTTCTTC. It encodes CAWSGGTSSYNEQFF.

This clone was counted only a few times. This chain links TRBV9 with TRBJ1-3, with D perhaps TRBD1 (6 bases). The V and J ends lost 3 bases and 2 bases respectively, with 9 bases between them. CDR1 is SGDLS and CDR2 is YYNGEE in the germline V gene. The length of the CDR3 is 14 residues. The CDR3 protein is CASSAYRAGNTIYF. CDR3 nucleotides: TGTGCCAGCAGCGCCTACAGGGCTGGAAACACCATATATTTT.